A single count supports the clone carrying this TCR beta chain. What it binds is unknown. The data are from a study of blood T cells in healthy people across ages. Study conclusions and caveats: Estimates drawn from one million T cells were deemed to understate diversity.

Using a J-beta primer mix together with a sample-barcoded 5' primer, a second PCR was run for about 7 to 12 cycles. All cDNA molecules were each tagged by a template-switch adaptor with 12 random nucleotides. TCRdb called the 5' RACE reads again in MiXCR, with one record for every CDR3 protein. The sample comprises around 500,000 distinct CDR3 sequences, approximately 26% of which are singletons, and 3% to 4.5% rests with the top ten. The sample was also reused in another study, on T cells of mothers and their children.

The sequenced sample was blood. The TCR originated in a boy aged 2-15 years in good health.

The DNA of the CDR3 is TGTGCCAGCAGTGAATCGGGACCTGTCGAGCAGTACTTC. Protein sequence: CASSESGPVEQYF. The chain is built from TRBV25-1 and TRBJ2-7; D possibly matches TRBD1 or TRBD2 (5 bases each). V shed 1 base and J shed 6 bases, with 10 bases lying between them. This CDR3 comprises 13 residues. Germline-derived CDR1 and CDR2 are MGHDK and SYGVNS.